The 26 T cell receptor beta chains reported below all come from one sample, sequenced in a study of blood T cell repertoires in COVID-19. The method was immunoSEQ multiplex PCR; TCRdb's version includes in-frame clones alone and lacks a portion of them. The sample has 190,000 or so clones; around nine tenths are singletons. Sequencing used peripheral blood. The source of these receptors is a woman aged 18-29 years who had recovered from COVID-19.

The chain combines TRBV15 with TRBJ2-1, with D hard to call. The CDR3 length is 17 residues. V dropped 2 bases and J dropped 0 bases, with 14 bases sitting between them. Germline V gene lookup returns CDR1 LNHNV and CDR2 YYDKDF (reference sequence). In DNA form, the CDR3 reads TGTGCCACCAGCAGACTCCCGGCGGCGAGCTCCTACAATGAGCAGTTCTTC. It is translated as CATSRLPAASSYNEQFF.

The gene calls are TRBV9 and TRBJ2-7, with D possibly being TRBD2 (6 bases). Trimming took 0 bases from V and 6 from J, leaving 22 bases between them. Germline CDR1 SGDLS, CDR2 YYNGEE. The CDR3 has 17 residues. The CDR3 reads CASSVDERRTVGSEQYF. The CDR3, as DNA: TGTGCCAGCAGCGTAGACGAGAGGAGGACCGTCGGGAGCGAGCAGTACTTC.

This chain joins TRBV4-2 and TRBJ2-1; D unresolved. This CDR3 has 15 residues. CDR1 is LGHNA and CDR2 is YNFKEQ in the germline V gene. V was clipped by 1 base and J by 0 bases, with 7 bases between them. CDR3 sequence: CASSQVQSSYNEQFF. CDR3 DNA: TGTGCCAGCAGCCAAGTACAGAGCTCCTACAATGAGCAGTTCTTC.

The V call is TRBV29-1, the J call TRBJ1-1, with 9 bases fitting TRBD1. CDR3 length equals 13 residues. From germline, CDR1 is SQVTM and CDR2 ANQGSEA. Trimming cost V 4 bases and J 6 bases; bases outside gene matches: 6. The DNA for the CDR3 is TGCAGCGTTGGGGACAGGGCGGCGTCTGAAGCTTTCTTT. Its translation: CSVGDRAASEAFF. Using reference TRBV29-1 and TRBJ1-1 for the parts outside the CDR3, the full variable domain is SAVISQKPSRDICQRGTSLTIQCQVDSQVTMMFWYRQQPGQSLTLIATANQGSEATYESGFVIDKFPISRPNLTFSTLTVSNMSPEDSSIYLCSVGDRAASEAFFGQGTRLTVV.

This clone was seen just once. This CDR3 is also generated by other DNA sequences in the sample. The gene calls are TRBV6-5 and TRBJ1-5; 7 bases align to TRBD1. The CDR3 is 14 amino acids. Germline lookup yields CDR1 MNHEY and CDR2 SVGAGI. V shed 8 bases and J 1 base; nucleotides not matched to a gene: 5. The CDR3 sequence is CASWAGGSNQPQHF. The DNA for the CDR3 is TGTGCCAGCTGGGCAGGGGGAAGCAATCAGCCCCAGCATTTT.

In this sample, this clone turned up a few times. This chain connects TRBV15 to TRBJ1-6; 9 bases map to TRBD1. CDR3 length: 14 amino acids. Germline-derived CDR1 and CDR2 are LNHNV and YYDKDF (reference sequence). J was trimmed by 11 bases and V by 3 bases; bases with no gene match: 5. CDR3 nucleotide sequence: TGTGCCACCAGCAGGGGACAGGGTACACCACCCCTCCACTTT. Its translation: CATSRGQGTPPLHF.

This chain uses TRBV19 with TRBJ1-2; a weak D match, TRBD1 (6 bases). V gave up 5 bases and J gave up 5 bases, with 18 bases separating them. The germline V gene encodes CDR1 LNHDA and CDR2 SQIVND (reference sequence). This CDR3 contains 15 residues. CDR3 bases: TGTGCCAGTAGTCAACCGGGACAATGGGGATATGGCTACACCTTC. Translation gives CASSQPGQWGYGYTF.

The chain uses TRBV12-3 or TRBV12-4 and TRBJ1-2; the D is unclear. This CDR3 has 13 amino acids. The V gene lost 8 bases and the J gene lost 2 bases, with 12 bases spanning the gap. CDR3 nucleotide sequence: TGTGCCAGCGCCATAGATAGAAACTATGGCTACACCTTC. Encoded protein: CASAIDRNYGYTF.

About this clone: Other DNA sequences in the sample encode the same CDR3. The chain has TRBV5-4 and TRBJ2-1; TRBD2 matches at 14 bases. The length of the CDR3 is 15 residues. Germline loops: CDR1 SGHNT, CDR2 YYREEE (reference sequence). After removal of 1 base from V and 8 bases from J, the junction contained 2 bases not matched to a gene. CDR3 sequence (DNA): TGTGCCAGCAGCTTGCGACTAGCGGGAGGGTATGAGCAGTTCTTC. It specifies CASSLRLAGGYEQFF.

V and J are TRBV6-5 and TRBJ1-6, with D perhaps matching TRBD1 (6 bases). Germline CDR1 reads MNHEY; CDR2 reads SVGAGI. Trimming removed 7 bases at V and 6 bases at J, with 16 bases between. The CDR3 sequence is 15 residues long. This chain's CDR3 is CASTPRGQVNSPLHF. The CDR3 region has the DNA TGTGCCAGCACCCCAAGGGGACAAGTTAATTCACCCCTCCACTTT.

The gene calls are TRBV7-2 and TRBJ2-1, with 10 positions matching TRBD2. V was pared by 5 bases and J by 3 bases, with 7 bases of the junction left unmatched. Looked up from germline, CDR1 is SGHTA and CDR2 is FQGNSA. The CDR3 length is 16 residues. CDR3 nucleotides: TGTGCCAGCAGCCTTAGACTAGCGGGCTTCTACAATGAGCAGTTCTTC. Its translation: CASSLRLAGFYNEQFF. Together with reference TRBV7-2 and TRBJ2-1, the CDR3 gives the full variable domain: GAGVSQSPSNKVTEKGKDVELRCDPISGHTALYWYRQSLGQGLEFLIYFQGNSAPDKSGLPSDRFSAERTGGSVSTLTIQRTQQEDSAVYLCASSLRLAGFYNEQFFGPGTRLTVL.

The chain uses TRBV29-1 and TRBJ2-1, with D possibly being TRBD1 (6 bases). The CDR3 totals 12 residues. V lost 6 bases and J lost 9, with 15 bases in between. Germline lookup yields CDR1 SQVTM and CDR2 ANQGSEA. The DNA of the CDR3 is TGCAGCGTCGGAAACACAGGGACTGAGCAGTTCTTC. This sequence encodes CSVGNTGTEQFF.

The CDR3 DNA follows: TGTGCCAGCAGCTTGGTCGCCAGCTACAGCACCGGGGAGCTGTTTTTT. Translating it yields CASSLVASYSTGELFF. The genes are TRBV5-6 and TRBJ2-2; D unclear. The CDR3 runs 16 residues. The V and J ends lost 0 bases and 4 bases respectively, with 13 bases between them. CDR1 is SGHDT, CDR2 YYEEEE, per germline.

The chain has TRBV5-6 and TRBJ2-2, with a possible D match to TRBD2 (7 bases). With 4 bases removed from V and 3 bases from J, the gap between germline ends came to 19 bases. The CDR3 has 17 amino acids. CDR1 is SGHDT and CDR2 is YYEEEE in the germline V gene. CDR3 region: CASSIGRGAVYTGELFF. CDR3 sequence (DNA): TGTGCCAGCAGCATTGGTCGGGGGGCAGTATACACCGGGGAGCTGTTTTTT.

The rearrangement joins TRBV27 to TRBJ2-1; 12 nucleotides align to TRBD1. The germline gives CDR1 MNHEY, CDR2 SMNVEV (reference sequence). This CDR3 is 17 amino acids long. Trimming took 1 base from V and 5 from J; bases not matched to a gene: 6. CDR3 DNA: TGTGCCAGCAGTTTATTGGGACAGGGGGCAACCCACAATGAGCAGTTCTTC. Residues: CASSLLGQGATHNEQFF.

This chain joins TRBV28 and TRBJ1-4; no clear D gene. Trimming cost V 5 bases and J 6 bases, with 22 bases left between them. The CDR3 runs 17 residues. Germline CDR1 is MDHEN and CDR2 is SYDVKM. DNA for the CDR3: TGTGCCAGCAGTCCCCTCTGGCCTCTGTGGAGAGATGAAAAACTGTTTTTT. This translates into CASSPLWPLWRDEKLFF.

The chain uses TRBV5-1 and TRBJ2-3; a possible D gene is TRBD2 (5 bases). The germline gives CDR1 SGHRS, CDR2 YFSETQ. CDR3 length: 14 residues. Deletions cut 4 bases from V and 4 bases from J, with 13 bases between. CDR3 amino acids: CASSVGRVADTQYF. CDR3 coding DNA: TGCGCCAGCAGCGTAGGGAGAGTGGCAGATACGCAGTATTTT.

To note about this clone: Other nucleotide sequences from this sample produce the same CDR3. The chain couples TRBV7-3 to TRBJ2-2; no firm D call. This CDR3 contains 12 residues. CDR1 SGHTA and CDR2 FQGTGA come from the germline V gene. V lost 5 bases and J 6 bases, leaving 7 bases between the germline ends. CDR3 coding DNA: TGTGCCAGCAGCCTAGGCGCCGGGGAGCTGTTTTTT. Translating gives CASSLGAGELFF.

The rearrangement joins TRBV5-1 to TRBJ2-7; TRBD1 agrees at 8 bases. The CDR3 contains 12 residues. From germline, CDR1 is SGHRS and CDR2 YFSETQ. With 3 bases clipped from V and 7 bases from J, the junction kept 3 bases outside the gene matches. In DNA, the CDR3 is TGCGCCAGCAGCTGGGGACAGGATGAGCAGTACTTC. Translation gives CASSWGQDEQYF.

About this clone: This CDR3 is also generated by other DNA sequences in the sample. The CDR3 region has the DNA TGTGCCAGCAGTGATAGGGGTAATTCACCCCTCCACTTT. It translates to CASSDRGNSPLHF. This rearrangement joins TRBV25-1 to TRBJ1-6; D is perhaps TRBD1 (5 bases). CDR1 is MGHDK and CDR2 is SYGVNS in the germline V gene. The CDR3 sequence is 13 residues long. V lost 3 bases and J 6 bases, leaving 6 bases between the germline ends.

The chain uses TRBV15 and TRBJ2-1; 14 bases are shared with TRBD2. The CDR3 totals 18 residues. Looked up from germline, CDR1 is LNHNV and CDR2 is YYDKDF (reference sequence). The J segment lost 2 bases and the V segment lost 4 bases, leaving 7 bases of the junction unmatched. This CDR3 is CATSKGLAGDRAYNEQFF. CDR3 DNA sequence: TGTGCCACCAGCAAGGGACTAGCGGGAGATCGGGCCTACAATGAGCAGTTCTTC.

The gene calls are TRBV3-1 (or the pseudogene TRBV3-2) and TRBJ2-5, with D possibly being TRBD2 (6 bases). This CDR3 spans 15 amino acids. Germline-derived CDR1 and CDR2 are LGHDT and YNNKEL (reference sequence). Between the trimmed V and J ends, which lost 4 bases and 1 base, there was a span of 13 bases. In DNA, the CDR3 is TGTGCCAGCAGCCGGGGAGGAGCGGTCCAAGAGACCCAGTACTTC. Encoded protein: CASSRGGAVQETQYF.

The rearrangement uses TRBV5-4 and TRBJ1-2; 8 bases align to TRBD1. Per germline, CDR1 SGHNT and CDR2 YYREEE (reference sequence). Trimming cost V 1 base and J 3 bases; bases outside gene matches: 5. The CDR3 contains 15 residues. CDR3 amino acids: CASSLKLTGDYGYTF. CDR3 DNA: TGTGCCAGCAGCTTGAAACTGACAGGGGACTATGGCTACACCTTC.

This clone was seen a handful of times. The chain couples TRBV25-1 to TRBJ1-6; no reliable D call. This CDR3 is 15 amino acids long. Germline V gives CDR1 MGHDK, CDR2 SYGVNS. V was trimmed by 3 bases and J by 7 bases, leaving 13 bases between them. CDR3 DNA: TGTGCCAGCAGTGAGGCGCACGAGGCAAATTCACCCCTCCACTTT. Amino acid sequence: CASSEAHEANSPLHF.

The rearrangement uses TRBV19 and TRBJ1-2; D gene ambiguous. Germline V gene data show CDR1 as LNHDA and CDR2 as SQIVND (reference sequence). The CDR3 spans 12 residues. V shed 5 bases and J shed 10 bases, with 14 bases lying between them. The CDR3 loop is CASSFGSPPYTF. As DNA, the CDR3 is TGTGCCAGTAGTTTCGGGTCTCCCCCCTACACCTTC.

V is TRBV2 and J is TRBJ1-5; the D is unclear. The CDR3 is 14 amino acids. V lost 5 bases, J lost 4 bases, and 12 bases lay in between. Germline V gives CDR1 SNHLY, CDR2 FYNNEI. The CDR3 is CASSLLTGNQPQHF. In nucleotides, the CDR3 is TGTGCCAGCAGTTTATTGACGGGAAATCAGCCCCAGCATTTT.